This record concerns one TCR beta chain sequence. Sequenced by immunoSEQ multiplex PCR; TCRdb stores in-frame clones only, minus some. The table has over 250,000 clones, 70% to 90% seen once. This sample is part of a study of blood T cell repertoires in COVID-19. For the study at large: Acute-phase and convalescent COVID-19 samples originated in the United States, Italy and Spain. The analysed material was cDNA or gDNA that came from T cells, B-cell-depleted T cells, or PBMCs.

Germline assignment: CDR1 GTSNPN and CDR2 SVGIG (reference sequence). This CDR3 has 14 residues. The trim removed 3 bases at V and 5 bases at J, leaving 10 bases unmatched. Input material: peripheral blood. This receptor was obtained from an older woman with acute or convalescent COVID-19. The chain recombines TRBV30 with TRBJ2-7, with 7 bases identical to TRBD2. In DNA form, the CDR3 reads TGTGCCTGGAGGGGAGGGAAGGTATTTAACGAGCAGTACTTC. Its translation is CAWRGGKVFNEQYF.